The following is a T cell receptor beta chain sequence with its context. Its target antigen remains unknown. The sample holds no much larger clone one base away, and base qualities are not on file. The donors were healthy, HIV-negative adults with no recently reported acute infections or vaccinations. Every donor was a Caucasian adult residing in Nashville, Tennessee, USA. CD4+ T cells were enriched by magnetic negative selection; naive cells were then positively selected on CD45RA, and the negative fraction formed the memory subset. Blood was collected by leukapheresis, and PBMCs were isolated by Ficoll-Histopaque density gradient centrifugation and then cryopreserved in liquid nitrogen vapor phase. Purity and quantity of every magnetically sorted T cell population were checked by analytical flow cytometry. Each sorted fraction had its genomic DNA isolated and then quantified by UV absorbance on a Nanodrop 2000c.

TCR CDR3 regions were amplified from genomic DNA by multiplex PCR using the deep immunoSEQ assay. Genomic DNA extracted from each cell subset was distributed evenly over all wells of several immunoSEQ 96-well plates, and each plate served as one replicate. Each replicate PCR for sorted subsets received about 200 ng genomic DNA, equal to roughly 29,000 T cell genomes. The purified libraries were quantified using a Qubit 3.0 fluorometer, sized with a Bioanalyzer 2100, and then quantified again using the KAPA Library Quantification kit. Every immunoSEQ 96-well plate was sequenced on a separate single-read 150-cycle Illumina NextSeq 550 flow cell. Per the source publication's procedure: Because only junctional sequences without quality scores were contained in the immunoSEQ output, filtering matching that applied to full-length reads could not be performed. To assign V/J genes and CDR3, sequences were annotated against IMGT germline references using PyIR, a Python wrapper for IgBLAST v1.9. Any read was removed if the V/J assignment was weak (E-value above 1e-6), the CDR3 was missing, or the read contained stop codons, out-of-frame junctions, or ambiguous translated residues. V3J clonotypes were defined as sequences sharing the same inferred V gene, J gene, and CDR3 amino acid sequence. The percentage overlap between two repertoires was calculated by dividing the number of shared unique clonotypes by the size of the smaller repertoire. Three approaches were used to assess repertoire richness: RTK rarefaction, the Chao1 estimator, and Recon v2.1 estimates of unobserved clonotypes. Generation probabilities for all TCRbeta clonotypes obtained by the gDNA method from a handful of donors were computed using OLGA. TCRdb holds this immuneACCESS table with in-frame rearrangements only. Some clones are missing; in checked studies, unresolved V genes explain under half, and the rest has no known cause. Clonal size and the V and J genes are those of that table, whereas D and trimming came from the DNA. This sample lists roughly 640,000 clones; over 65% were detected once. More than 1.5% of the sample rests with the top ten.

These data are taken from a study of shared clonotypes between healthy human individuals (dated by TCRdb to 2019 to 2021). With regard to the full study: The cohort comprised a couple of women and a few men aged 18 to 49 years. Per donor, three plates each were used for CD4 naive and CD4 memory, two for CD8 naive, and one for CD8 memory. Blood TCR repertoires of about 5 healthy adults were deeply sequenced to estimate repertoire size and the extent of clonotype sharing between individuals. Libraries were prepared and TCR repertoires were sequenced by different laboratories using diverse techniques, in order to increase sequencing depth and limit assay-specific biases. Each donor's leukapheresis produced roughly between roughly 0.85 and 9.5 billion PBMCs. Points the paper makes about the study in general: Even with the large sequencing depth, rarefaction of the sorted-subset datasets indicated that sequencing was incomplete. Clonotypes shared by all four sorted-subset donors showed higher generation probabilities than non-shared clonotypes. Sharing across a few donors was observed for approximately 5% of naive CD4, 3% to 4% of naive CD8, 2.3% of memory CD4, and around 0.44% of memory CD8 clonotypes. Because the study included only a small number of donors, the genetic and exposure-history diversity represented was limited. Only blood was sampled, and tissue TCR repertoires likely differ from those in blood. Pairwise subsampling led to the expectation that sequencing depth would affect the degree of clonotype sharing among donors. Naive subsets generally had larger estimated clonotype richness than memory subsets did.

Trimming removed 6 bases from V and 9 bases from J, leaving 12 bases between the germline ends. From the cysteine up to the phenylalanine, the CDR3 has a length of 13 residues. The entry retains the CDR3 DNA only, 39 bases that are in frame from base 1. Taken from the germline V gene, the CDR1 and CDR2 loops are MDHEN and SYDVKM. Sequencing input: memory CD4+ T cells sorted from blood. Reading the label with the study, this specimen's cell subset or site is: CD45RA-negative fraction. The clonotype originates from a woman younger than 45 in good health. The rearranged chain carries TRBV28 and TRBJ1-6; the D segment could be TRBD1, given 6 matching bases. CDR3 region: CASSKGGTSPLHF. Here is the DNA: TGTGCCAGCAGCAAAGGGGGTACTTCACCCCTCCACTTT.